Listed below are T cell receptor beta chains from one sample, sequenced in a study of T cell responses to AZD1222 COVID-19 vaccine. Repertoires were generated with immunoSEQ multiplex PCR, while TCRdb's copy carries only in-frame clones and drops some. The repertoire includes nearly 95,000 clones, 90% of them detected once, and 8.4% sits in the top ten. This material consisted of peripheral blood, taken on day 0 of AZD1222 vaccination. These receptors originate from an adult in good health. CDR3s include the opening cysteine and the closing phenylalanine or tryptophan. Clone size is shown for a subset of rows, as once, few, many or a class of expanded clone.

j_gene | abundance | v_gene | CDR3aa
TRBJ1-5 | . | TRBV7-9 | CASSLGNQPQHF
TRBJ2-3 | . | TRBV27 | CASSLWASGPTDTQYF
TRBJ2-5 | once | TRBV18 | CASSPAVAGETQYF
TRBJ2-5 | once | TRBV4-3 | CASSQESPGTGGTETQYF
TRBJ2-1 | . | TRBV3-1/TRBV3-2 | CASSAGTSGYNEQFF
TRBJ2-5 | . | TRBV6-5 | CASNPSGTGAQYF
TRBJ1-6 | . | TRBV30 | CAWSAMQGEGNSPLHF
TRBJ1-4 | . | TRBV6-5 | CASAEQRNEKLFF
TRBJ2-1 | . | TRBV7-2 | CASSPLAGASNEQFF
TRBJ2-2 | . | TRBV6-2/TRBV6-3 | CASRYFGQEINTGELFF
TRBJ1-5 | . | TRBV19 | CASSEPGQVGQPQHF
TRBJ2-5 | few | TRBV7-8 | CASSLGRQQETQYF
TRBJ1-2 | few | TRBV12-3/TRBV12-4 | CASSLSGVGGYTF
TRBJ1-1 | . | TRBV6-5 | CASSYPGQGNTEAFF
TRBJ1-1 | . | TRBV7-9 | CASSLGTTGERAEAFF
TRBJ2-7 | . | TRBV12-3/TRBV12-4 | CASSLGREQYF
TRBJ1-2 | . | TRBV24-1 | CATSDWTGNYGYTF
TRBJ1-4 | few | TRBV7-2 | CASSPRGAPNEKLFF
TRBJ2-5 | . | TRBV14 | CASSHIQVATDQETQYF
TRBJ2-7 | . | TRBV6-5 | CASSYSLYSYEQYF
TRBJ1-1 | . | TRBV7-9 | CASSLTGPLGAFF
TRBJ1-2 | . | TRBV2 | CATRRDTMGYGYTF
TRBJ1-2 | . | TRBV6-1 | CASSDSVPYGYTF
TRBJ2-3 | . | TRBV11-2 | CASSLDRRLAGGPTQYF
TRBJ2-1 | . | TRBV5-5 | CASSLGQIYNEQFF
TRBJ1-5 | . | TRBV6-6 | CASSPRTGVDNQPQHF
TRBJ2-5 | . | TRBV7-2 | CASSSGLAGVETQYF
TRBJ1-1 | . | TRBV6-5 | CASREGTEAFF
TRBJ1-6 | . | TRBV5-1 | CASSLSPGTGDSPLHF
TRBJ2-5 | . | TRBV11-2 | CASSSPSGAETQYF
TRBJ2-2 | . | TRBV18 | CASSPPPAGVPNTGELFF
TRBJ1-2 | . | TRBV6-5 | CASSTWGRENYGYTF
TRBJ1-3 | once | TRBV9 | CASSAGTGGSTGNTIYF
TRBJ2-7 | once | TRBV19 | CASRGTGRYEQYF
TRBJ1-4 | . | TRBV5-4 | CASSPTSGTGGEKLFF
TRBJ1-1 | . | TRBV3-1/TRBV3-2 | CASSQGAGQNTEAFF
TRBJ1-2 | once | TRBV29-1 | CSVSTGGNYGYTF
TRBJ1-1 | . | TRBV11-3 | CASSLAGDYGEAFF
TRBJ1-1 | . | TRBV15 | CATSSGGRDTEAFF
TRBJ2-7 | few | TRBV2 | CASRPAAGEQYF
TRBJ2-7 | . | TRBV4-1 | CASSQVSGDLGEQYF
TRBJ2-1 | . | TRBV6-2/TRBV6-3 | CASSLLEAGYNEQFF
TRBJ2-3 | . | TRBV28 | CASSPQGVRGTQYF
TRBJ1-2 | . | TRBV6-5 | CASSSGSGQGAWGYTF
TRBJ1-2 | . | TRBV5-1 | CASSTTGGRYGYTF
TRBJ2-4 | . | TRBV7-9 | CASSLGGVLAKNIQYF
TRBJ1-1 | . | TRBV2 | CASSEGTGALNTEAFF
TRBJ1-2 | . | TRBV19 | CASTDSGGYTF
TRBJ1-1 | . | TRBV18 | CASSPPGTAKRTEAFF
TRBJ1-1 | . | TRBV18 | CASSPGENTEAFF
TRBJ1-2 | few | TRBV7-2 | CASSLVWQATIYGYTF
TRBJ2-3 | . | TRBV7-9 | CASSFTSGLTDTQYF
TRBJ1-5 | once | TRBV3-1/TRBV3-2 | CASSQAGVYNQPQHF
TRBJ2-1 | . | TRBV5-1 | CASRGGGHEQFF
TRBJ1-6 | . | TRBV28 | CASSFRTGVSSYNSPLHF
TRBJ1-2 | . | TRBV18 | CASSPLVGANYGYTF
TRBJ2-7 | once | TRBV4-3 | CASSPRLVSGGHGSSYEQYF
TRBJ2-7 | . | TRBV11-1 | CASSLRVDSYEQYF
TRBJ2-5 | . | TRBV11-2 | CASSPRTSKEETQYF
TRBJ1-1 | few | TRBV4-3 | CASSSQPGTEAFF